The table lists the clone carrying this T cell receptor (beta chain) with many counts. The PBMCs were taken from under 12 ml of fresh peripheral blood. Germline V gives CDR1 MNHEY, CDR2 SMNVEV (reference sequence). CDR3 length equals 15 residues. V lost 6 bases to trimming and J lost 4 bases; unmatched junction nucleotides: 10. This entry is derived from a study of T cells in Graves' hyperthyroidism and ophthalmopathy. Looking at the study overall: Before any treatment, at initial diagnosis, peripheral blood was collected.

TCR beta CDR3 region amplification was performed from RNA transcripts. The TCR CDR3 was amplified in a first-round RT-PCR using the HTBI primer set. TCRdb ran MiXCR on the multiplex PCR reads and lists one entry per CDR3 protein. This sample yields over 400,000 distinct CDR3 sequences, of which over 12% are seen a single time; around 13% belongs to the top ten. The rearrangement uses TRBV27 and TRBJ2-5, with 8 positions matching TRBD2. The clonotype comes from a young man with Graves' ophthalmopathy. Material for sequencing was blood. CDR3 nucleotide sequence: TGTGCCAGCAGCGTATCGGGACTAGGGGCAGAGACCCAGTACTTC. It yields the protein CASSVSGLGAETQYF.